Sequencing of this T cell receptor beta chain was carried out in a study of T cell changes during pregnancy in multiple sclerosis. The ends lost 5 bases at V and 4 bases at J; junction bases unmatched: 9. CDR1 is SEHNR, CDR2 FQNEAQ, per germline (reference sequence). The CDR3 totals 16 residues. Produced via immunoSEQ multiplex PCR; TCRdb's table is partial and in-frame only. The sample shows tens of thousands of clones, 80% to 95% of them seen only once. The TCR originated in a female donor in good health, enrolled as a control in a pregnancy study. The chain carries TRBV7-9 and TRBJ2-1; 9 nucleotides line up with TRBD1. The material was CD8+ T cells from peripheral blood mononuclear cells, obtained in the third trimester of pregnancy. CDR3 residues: CASSPGQGVAYNEQFF. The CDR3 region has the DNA TGTGCCAGCAGCCCGGGACAGGGAGTAGCATACAATGAGCAGTTCTTC.